Presented here are 24 T cell receptor beta chains from one specimen sequenced in a study of shared clonotypes between healthy human individuals. Profiled with immunoSEQ multiplex PCR; TCRdb holds only in-frame clones, not every one. The table lists 2.3 million or so clones, more than 80% of them singletons. The specimen was naive CD4+ T cells from PBMCs. Specified subset: CD45RA+ positively selected. These receptors were taken from a man younger than 30 in good health. Some clones in this sample may be carry-over from other donors' samples.

This chain joins TRBV30 and TRBJ2-3, with 14 bases that match TRBD2. The junction had 6 bases not matched to a gene; V was cut back by 1 base and J by 6 bases. CDR1 and CDR2 (germline): GTSNPN, SVGIG (reference sequence). The CDR3 length is 16 residues. The DNA of the CDR3 is TGTGCCTGGAGTGCAGGACTAGCGGGAGGAGGTGATACGCAGTATTTT. Protein: CAWSAGLAGGGDTQYF. Variable domain in full (rest from reference TRBV30 and TRBJ2-3): SQTIHQWPATLVQPVGSPLSLECTVEGTSNPNLYWYRQAAGRGLQLLFYSVGIGQISSEVPQNLSASRPQDRQFILSSKKLLLSDSGFYLCAWSAGLAGGGDTQYFGPGTRLTVL.

This clone was seen a single time. The chain combines TRBV6-5 with TRBJ1-5; TRBD1 agrees at 7 bases. Unmatched junction bases numbered 10, after V lost 5 bases and J lost 6 bases. The germline V gene has CDR1 MNHEY and CDR2 SVGAGI. The CDR3 covers 15 residues. The CDR3 sequence: CASSLDRARRQPQHF. The CDR3 nucleotides are TGTGCCAGCAGTCTCGACAGGGCCCGGCGTCAGCCCCAGCATTTT.

The chain joins TRBV7-2 to TRBJ2-3; D is unclear. This CDR3 region has 12 residues. V lost 2 bases to trimming and J lost 4 bases, with 4 bases between them. CDR1 SGHTA and CDR2 FQGNSA come from the germline V gene. Written as DNA, the CDR3 is TGTGCCAGCAGCTTATTCTCAGATACGCAGTATTTT. Its translation is CASSLFSDTQYF.

Notes on this clone: This same CDR3 is encoded by further DNA sequences in the sample. J is TRBJ1-1 and V is TRBV27, with D unclear. V was trimmed by 2 bases and J by 1 base, leaving 8 bases between them. The CDR3 is made up of 14 amino acids. CDR1 and CDR2 (germline): MNHEY, SMNVEV (reference sequence). The CDR3 DNA reads as TGTGCCAGCAGTTTACTCCCTGGGAACACTGAAGCTTTCTTT. It codes for CASSLLPGNTEAFF.

This clone was seen a few times. V usage is TRBV7-9 and J usage is TRBJ1-1, with TRBD1 as a possible D gene (6 bases). From germline, CDR1 is SEHNR and CDR2 FQNEAQ (reference sequence). V lost 7 bases and J lost 8, with 20 bases in between. The CDR3 is 14 residues long. The CDR3 region has the DNA TGTGCCAGCACCCTAGGGCGGTGGCAGGGGGAAGCTTTCTTT. It specifies CASTLGRWQGEAFF.

Notes on this clone: Additional DNA sequences in this sample encode the identical CDR3. CDR3 nucleotide sequence: TGTGCCAGCAGCGTCGGGTCCAACTATGGCTACACCTTC. It yields the protein CASSVGSNYGYTF. The rearrangement joins TRBV9 to TRBJ1-2; unclear D gene. Germline assignment: CDR1 SGDLS and CDR2 YYNGEE. This CDR3 region has 13 residues. Deletions cut 2 bases from V and 2 bases from J, with 7 bases between. The full variable domain, with the rest looked up from reference TRBV9 and TRBJ1-2, is DSGVTQTPKHLITATGQRVTLRCSPRSGDLSVYWYQQSLDQGLQFLIQYYNGEERAKGNILERFSAQQFPDLHSELNLSSLELGDSALYFCASSVGSNYGYTFGSGTRLTVV.

The chain joins TRBV28 to TRBJ1-2, with D unresolved. V lost 8 bases and J lost 1, with 11 bases in between. The germline CDR1 and CDR2 sequences are MDHEN and SYDVKM. CDR3 length: 13 residues. The CDR3 DNA is TGTGCCAGCGTACGCAGTCTTAACTATGGCTACACCTTC. Its protein is CASVRSLNYGYTF.

The chain joins TRBV7-2 to TRBJ2-7; no clear D gene. Trimming shortened V by 1 base and J by 2 bases, and 9 bases separated the two germline ends. The CDR3 covers 14 residues. Germline values: CDR1 SGHTA, CDR2 FQGNSA. The CDR3 nucleotides are TGTGCCAGCAGCTTAGGGGCTCGAACCTACGAGCAGTACTTC. Translation: CASSLGARTYEQYF.

The chain couples TRBV19 to TRBJ1-1; D possibly corresponds to TRBD1 (5 bases). Between the trimmed V and J ends, which lost 4 bases and 1 base, there was a span of 13 bases. Germline V gene sequence: CDR1 LNHDA, CDR2 SQIVND (reference sequence). This CDR3 spans 15 amino acids. CDR3: CASSKPGRRNTEAFF. CDR3 nucleotide sequence: TGTGCCAGTAGTAAACCGGGACGGCGGAACACTGAAGCTTTCTTT.

The chain links TRBV20-1 to TRBJ1-2; TRBD1 matches 7 bases. CDR3 length: 11 amino acids. The germline V gene has CDR1 DFQATT and CDR2 SNEGSKA (reference sequence). Losses at the gene ends were 7 bases for V and 4 bases for J; bases not matched to a gene: 3. CDR3 amino acids: CSGQGVYGYTF. Here the CDR3 DNA reads TGCAGTGGACAGGGTGTCTATGGCTACACCTTC.

V is TRBV18 and J is TRBJ2-7; 7 bases are shared with TRBD1. The CDR3 has 13 residues. Trimming took 5 bases from V and 5 from J; bases not matched to a gene: 6. CDR1 and CDR2 from the germline V gene are KGHSH and LQKENI. CDR3 sequence: CASSRQGADEQYF. The DNA for the CDR3 is TGTGCCAGCTCAAGACAGGGTGCCGACGAGCAGTACTTC.

The chain is built from TRBV5-8 and TRBJ2-7, with 10 bases aligning to TRBD2. The CDR3 runs to 16 residues. In germline, CDR1 is SGHTS, CDR2 YDEGEE. Trimming took 0 bases from V and 1 from J; bases not matched to a gene: 4. CDR3 sequence: CASSLAWTSGSYEQYF. The CDR3 DNA is TGTGCCAGCAGCTTGGCCTGGACTAGCGGATCCTACGAGCAGTACTTC.

The J gene is TRBJ2-1, the V gene TRBV15; tentative D call: TRBD1 (5 bases). CDR3 length: 17 amino acids. Per germline, CDR1 LNHNV and CDR2 YYDKDF (reference sequence). Between the trimmed V and J ends, which lost 0 bases and 6 bases, there was a span of 18 bases. CDR3 coding DNA: TGTGCCACCAGCAGAGATGATGGGCAGGGTCTAATCAATGAGCAGTTCTTC. Translating gives CATSRDDGQGLINEQFF.

A remark on this clone: Other DNA sequences in this specimen translate into the identical CDR3. V gene TRBV28 combines with J gene TRBJ1-1; D gene ambiguous. The CDR3 has 13 amino acids. Germline CDR1 is MDHEN and CDR2 is SYDVKM. Trimming left V 2 bases short and J 1 base short, with 5 bases between. The chain's CDR3 is CASSLPTNTEAFF. In DNA, the CDR3 is TGTGCCAGCAGTTTACCCACGAACACTGAAGCTTTCTTT.

The chain links TRBV10-3 to TRBJ1-5; TRBD1 is a possible D gene (5 bases). CDR1 is ENHRY and CDR2 is SYGVKD in the germline V gene. V was shortened by 0 bases and J by 1 base, with 13 bases between the two germline ends. The CDR3 spans 17 residues. The CDR3 nucleotides are TGTGCCATCAGTGAGTCGTTTGGGGGTAGAAGCAATCAGCCCCAGCATTTT. This encodes CAISESFGGRSNQPQHF.

On this clone: At the DNA level, this CDR3 is encoded by other sequences in the same sample as well. V and J are TRBV5-1 and TRBJ2-3; D is uncertain. The CDR3 loop spans 14 amino acids. Germline assignment: CDR1 SGHRS and CDR2 YFSETQ. V was clipped by 4 bases and J by 3 bases, with 12 bases between them. The CDR3: CASSPDPNTDTQYF. The CDR3 region has the DNA TGCGCCAGCAGCCCTGATCCGAATACAGATACGCAGTATTTT.

This chain uses TRBV5-4 with TRBJ1-1; 7 nucleotides line up with TRBD1. CDR1 is SGHNT, CDR2 YYREEE, per germline (reference sequence). CDR3 length equals 16 residues. The J segment lost 1 base and the V segment lost 4 bases, leaving 10 bases of the junction unmatched. The CDR3 reads CASSRGGQSKNTEAFF. The CDR3 DNA is TGTGCCAGCAGCCGAGGGGGACAGAGTAAGAACACTGAAGCTTTCTTT. Using reference TRBV5-4 and TRBJ1-1 for the parts outside the CDR3, the full variable domain is ETGVTQSPTHLIKTRGQQVTLRCSSQSGHNTVSWYQQALGQGPQFIFQYYREEENGRGNFPPRFSGLQFPNYSSELNVNALELDDSALYLCASSRGGQSKNTEAFFGQGTRLTVV.

The rearrangement joins TRBV15 to TRBJ2-2; no clear D gene. With 6 bases removed from V and 4 bases from J, the gap between germline ends came to 9 bases. Germline V lookup: CDR1 LNHNV, CDR2 YYDKDF (reference sequence). This CDR3 region has 13 residues. The CDR3 protein is CATRKETTGELFF. The CDR3 DNA follows: TGTGCCACCAGGAAAGAAACCACCGGGGAGCTGTTTTTT.

This chain links TRBV5-4 with TRBJ2-5; D gene unclear. Germline V lookup: CDR1 SGHNT, CDR2 YYREEE (reference sequence). CDR3 size: 13 residues. V was pared by 1 base and J by 3 bases, with 7 bases between. The CDR3, as DNA: TGTGCCAGCAGCTTGCCGATGGAAGAGACCCAGTACTTC. It yields the protein CASSLPMEETQYF.

The chain links TRBV4-2 to TRBJ2-3; 9 bases are shared with TRBD2. V gave up 0 bases and J gave up 2 bases; unmatched junction bases: 9. The CDR3 covers 18 residues. The V gene's germline CDR1 is LGHNA and CDR2 YNFKEQ. CDR3 sequence reads: CASSQDLGASGVTDTQYF. The CDR3 DNA reads TGTGCCAGCAGCCAAGATCTAGGGGCTAGCGGGGTCACAGATACGCAGTATTTT.

The chain couples TRBV9 to TRBJ2-6; D perhaps matches TRBD1 (5 bases). Trimming stripped 4 bases from V and 3 bases from J, with 14 bases between. CDR3 length: 16 residues. Germline loops: CDR1 SGDLS, CDR2 YYNGEE. The CDR3 sequence: CASSPQKGYGANVLTF. The CDR3 nucleotides read TGTGCCAGCAGCCCCCAAAAGGGGTATGGGGCCAACGTCCTGACTTTC.

The chain links TRBV2 to TRBJ1-1, with D unresolved. The CDR3 totals 11 residues. Trimming took 7 bases from V and 7 from J, leaving 10 bases between them. Germline loops: CDR1 SNHLY, CDR2 FYNNEI. The CDR3 sequence is CASKKALEAFF. The CDR3 nucleotides read TGTGCCAGCAAGAAAGCACTTGAAGCTTTCTTT.

J is TRBJ2-5 and V is TRBV15; 8 bases align to TRBD1. Losses at the gene ends were 3 bases for V and 7 bases for J; bases not matched to a gene: 10. This CDR3 is built from 15 residues. Germline CDR1 reads LNHNV; CDR2 reads YYDKDF (reference sequence). The CDR3 DNA follows: TGTGCCACCAGCAGGATCGGACAGGGAGTAGGGACCCAGTACTTC. It yields the protein CATSRIGQGVGTQYF.

In the case of this clone: Other DNA variants within this sample encode the same CDR3. V and J are TRBV28 and TRBJ2-3; tentatively, D is TRBD2 (6 bases). The CDR3 contains 16 residues. Trimming left V 3 bases short and J 1 base short, with 14 bases between. Germline lookup yields CDR1 MDHEN and CDR2 SYDVKM. For the CDR3, the DNA is TGTGCCAGCAGTTTCGGCGGGAATACAGGCACAGATACGCAGTATTTT. It specifies CASSFGGNTGTDTQYF.